The 25 T cell receptor beta chains given below trace back to one sample, sequenced in a study of T cell responses to AZD1222 COVID-19 vaccine. Assay: immunoSEQ multiplex PCR; the TCRdb copy retains only in-frame clones and omits some. In the table there are around 140,000 clones, around 89% of which are singletons. This specimen was peripheral blood, taken on day 0 of AZD1222 vaccination. These receptors originate from an adult in good health.

The genes are TRBV2 and TRBJ1-6; D unresolved. There are 12 residues in the CDR3. CDR1 is SNHLY and CDR2 is FYNNEI in the germline V gene. V lost 2 bases to trimming and J lost 12 bases, with 8 bases between them. CDR3 sequence: CASSEMGLPLHF. Here the CDR3 DNA reads TGTGCCAGCAGTGAAATGGGGTTACCCCTCCACTTT.

The chain links TRBV4-2 to TRBJ2-1; possibly TRBD1 for D (6 bases). The CDR3 extends over 15 amino acids. The V end lost 1 base, the J end lost 6 bases, and 13 bases lay between the germline ends. Germline V gene lookup returns CDR1 LGHNA and CDR2 YNFKEQ. CDR3 sequence (DNA): TGTGCCAGCAGCCAAGTGGGCGACAGGTCCAATGAGCAGTTCTTC. Amino acid sequence: CASSQVGDRSNEQFF.

In this sample, this clone turned up a few times. The chain couples TRBV28 to TRBJ1-2; D may be TRBD1 (5 bases). V was trimmed by 5 bases and J by 8 bases, leaving 18 bases between them. The CDR3 runs 14 residues. Germline CDR1 and CDR2: MDHEN and SYDVKM. The CDR3 nucleotides read TGTGCCAGCAGTCCCCTTTTTGGGGCGGGAGGCTACACCTTC. Residues: CASSPLFGAGGYTF.

The genes are TRBV24-1 and TRBJ2-1, with D possibly matching TRBD2 (5 bases). The V and J ends lost 1 base and 8 bases respectively, with 14 bases between them. Germline assignment: CDR1 KGHDR and CDR2 SFDVKD. There are 15 residues in the CDR3. CDR3 sequence reads: CATSDLRSGNDEQFF. In nucleotides, the CDR3 is TGTGCCACCAGTGATTTAAGGTCGGGGAACGATGAGCAGTTCTTC.

The chain uses TRBV7-9 and TRBJ1-4; 10 bases align to TRBD1. V shed 5 bases and J 0 bases; nucleotides not matched to a gene: 3. The CDR3 covers 16 residues. CDR1 and CDR2 from the germline V gene are SEHNR and FQNEAQ (reference sequence). The CDR3 protein is CASSRGQGATNEKLFF. Written as DNA, the CDR3 is TGTGCCAGCAGCAGAGGACAGGGGGCAACTAATGAAAAACTGTTTTTT.

This chain connects TRBV5-1 to TRBJ2-5, with TRBD1 identical over 8 bases. This CDR3 is 13 amino acids long. Trimming cost V 4 bases and J 4 bases; bases outside gene matches: 3. From germline, CDR1 is SGHRS and CDR2 YFSETQ. As DNA, the CDR3 is TGCGCCAGCAGCAGAGACAGGGGAGAGACCCAGTACTTC. This sequence encodes CASSRDRGETQYF. Complete variable domain (other parts from reference TRBV5-1 and TRBJ2-5): KAGVTQTPRYLIKTRGQQVTLSCSPISGHRSVSWYQQTPGQGLQFLFEYFSETQRNKGNFPGRFSGRQFSNSRSEMNVSTLELGDSALYLCASSRDRGETQYFGPGTRLLVL.

This clone appeared once. V usage is TRBV27 and J usage is TRBJ1-2; no clear D. Trimming stripped 0 bases from V and 0 bases from J, with 5 bases between. Germline V gene lookup returns CDR1 MNHEY and CDR2 SMNVEV (reference sequence). There are 14 residues in the CDR3. The CDR3 region is CASSLSTANYGYTF. The CDR3 bases are TGTGCCAGCAGTTTATCAACAGCTAACTATGGCTACACCTTC.

This chain connects TRBV7-2 to TRBJ1-6, with D possibly TRBD1 on 6 matching bases. The CDR3 is 16 amino acids. With 5 bases removed from V and 7 bases from J, the gap between germline ends came to 18 bases. Per germline, CDR1 SGHTA and CDR2 FQGNSA. The CDR3: CASSPQGGGWNSPLHF. The CDR3 DNA reads as TGTGCCAGCAGCCCGCAAGGGGGGGGTTGGAATTCACCCCTCCACTTT.

The chain uses TRBV2 and TRBJ1-1, with D perhaps matching TRBD1 (5 bases). The germline V and J ends were trimmed by 8 bases and 9 bases, with 7 bases remaining between them. Germline assignment: CDR1 SNHLY and CDR2 FYNNEI. The CDR3 sequence is 9 residues long. The CDR3 DNA reads TGTGCCAGCGGACAAAAAGCTTTCTTT. Protein: CASGQKAFF.

The CDR3 loop is CAWSVPILWGTNYGYTF. The CDR3 bases are TGTGCCTGGAGTGTCCCCATCCTCTGGGGAACGAACTATGGCTACACCTTC. This chain joins TRBV30 and TRBJ1-2; D ambiguous. V dropped 0 bases and J dropped 2 bases, with 19 bases sitting between them. This CDR3 is built from 17 residues. Germline V gene lookup returns CDR1 GTSNPN and CDR2 SVGIG (reference sequence).

CDR3 in DNA: TGTGCCAGCTCACTGCGGCAGGGACGGGACACTGAAGCTTTCTTT. This codes for CASSLRQGRDTEAFF. The chain employs TRBV18 and TRBJ1-1, with D maybe TRBD1 (5 bases). Germline CDR1 and CDR2: KGHSH and LQKENI. CDR3 length: 15 amino acids. Between the trimmed V and J ends, which lost 4 bases and 3 bases, there was a span of 15 bases.

The chain is built from TRBV28 and TRBJ2-7; D not certain. This CDR3 has 15 amino acids. Germline V gives CDR1 MDHEN, CDR2 SYDVKM. V was cut by 4 bases and J by 6 bases, with 19 bases left in between. This CDR3 is CASSSTAGPWGEQYF. For the CDR3, the DNA is TGTGCCAGCAGTTCTACCGCCGGGCCCTGGGGCGAGCAGTACTTC.

On this clone: The junction does not match germline at one end; this may be a read error. V gene TRBV7-7 combines with J gene TRBJ2-1; TRBD2 matches 13 bases. This CDR3 spans 15 amino acids. CDR1 SSHAT and CDR2 FNYEAQ come from the germline V gene (reference sequence). Here the CDR3 DNA reads TGTGCTAGCAGCTTTGGACTAGCGGGAGTGGTTGAGCAGTTCTTC. Protein: CASSFGLAGVVEQFF.

V and J are TRBV11-2 and TRBJ1-2; D is unclear. The germline V and J ends were trimmed by 0 bases and 0 bases, with 8 bases remaining between them. The CDR3 extends over 15 amino acids. Germline lookup yields CDR1 SGHAT and CDR2 FQNNGV. The DNA of the CDR3 is TGTGCCAGCAGCTTAGATCTGAGAACTAACTATGGCTACACCTTC. It yields the protein CASSLDLRTNYGYTF.

The table lists this clone with a few counts. The rearrangement joins TRBV5-1 to TRBJ2-7, with TRBD1 identical over 7 bases. The J segment lost 6 bases and the V segment lost 1 base, leaving 10 bases of the junction unmatched. From germline, CDR1 is SGHRS and CDR2 YFSETQ. The CDR3 length is 15 residues. CDR3 residues: CASSLPRDRGLEQYF. The CDR3 bases are TGCGCCAGCAGCTTGCCCCGGGACAGAGGGCTCGAGCAGTACTTC.

This sequence joins TRBV30 and TRBJ1-2; no clear D gene. CDR1 and CDR2 from the germline V gene are GTSNPN and SVGIG (reference sequence). The CDR3 is 12 amino acids. Trimming took 3 bases from V and 4 from J, leaving 9 bases between them. The CDR3 bases are TGTGCCTGGAGCGAGACCAGCTATGGCTACACCTTC. It translates to CAWSETSYGYTF.

This chain joins TRBV28 and TRBJ2-1, with D uncertain. The V end lost 0 bases, the J end lost 9 bases, and 6 bases lay between the germline ends. The germline V gene has CDR1 MDHEN and CDR2 SYDVKM. This CDR3 comprises 12 residues. CDR3 coding DNA: TGTGCCAGCAGTTTATGGGTTAGTGAGCAGTTCTTC. Encoded protein: CASSLWVSEQFF.

This sequence joins TRBV6-5 and TRBJ1-5; D unresolved. Trimming stripped 9 bases from V and 0 bases from J, with 15 bases between. The CDR3 is made up of 15 amino acids. CDR1 MNHEY and CDR2 SVGAGI come from the germline V gene. The CDR3 DNA follows: TGTGCCAGTCCAGTTACGAGGGATAGCAATCAGCCCCAGCATTTT. Protein product: CASPVTRDSNQPQHF.

There are a few counts of this clone. The sample contains more than one DNA sequence encoding this CDR3. This chain links TRBV19 with TRBJ1-2; 8 bases are a match to TRBD1. V dropped 7 bases and J dropped 0; count of bases not matched to a gene: 4. Germline V CDR1 and CDR2: LNHDA, SQIVND (reference sequence). The CDR3 length is 14 residues. CDR3 in DNA: TGTGCCAGTACCAGGGACAGGTCTAACTATGGCTACACCTTC. It specifies CASTRDRSNYGYTF.

The V gene is TRBV27, the J gene TRBJ1-2; D possibly corresponds to TRBD1 (5 bases). The germline V gene encodes CDR1 MNHEY and CDR2 SMNVEV (reference sequence). The CDR3 covers 17 residues. Trimming took off 4 bases at V and 4 bases at J, with 22 bases between the two ends. The CDR3 bases are TGTGCCAGCAGTTCCCGTTCGGGGGGGGAGGCTGTCTATGGCTACACCTTC. It is translated as CASSSRSGGEAVYGYTF.

The chain employs TRBV6-1 and TRBJ2-1; weak D call: TRBD2 (5 bases). V was shortened by 1 base and J by 0 bases, with 10 bases between the two germline ends. CDR3 length equals 16 residues. Looked up from germline, CDR1 is MNHNS and CDR2 is SASEGT. The CDR3 DNA is TGTGCCAGCAGTGAAGGGAGGTTTTCCTCCTACAATGAGCAGTTCTTC. Amino acids: CASSEGRFSSYNEQFF.

The CDR3 sequence: CASSFADLNYGYTF. CDR3 nucleotide sequence: TGTGCCAGCAGCTTTGCAGATCTTAACTATGGCTACACCTTC. This sequence joins TRBV5-6 and TRBJ1-2; D unclear. V was trimmed by 2 bases and J by 1 base, leaving 9 bases between them. The CDR3 is made up of 14 amino acids. Looked up from germline, CDR1 is SGHDT and CDR2 is YYEEEE.

The rearrangement uses TRBV3-1 (or the pseudogene TRBV3-2) and TRBJ1-1; D might be TRBD1 (5 bases). This CDR3 has 19 residues. CDR1 LGHDT and CDR2 YNNKEL come from the germline V gene (reference sequence). The V and J ends lost 5 bases and 5 bases respectively, with 30 bases between them. For the CDR3, the DNA is TGTGCCAGCAGCTCCCGCGGGACCCGCGGCACTTCGGGGGGGACTGAAGCTTTCTTT. Translating gives CASSSRGTRGTSGGTEAFF.

The V call is TRBV4-1, the J call TRBJ2-6, with D perhaps being TRBD1 or TRBD2 (6 bases each). The V gene lost 1 base and the J gene lost 1 base, with 14 bases spanning the gap. Germline CDR1 and CDR2: MGHRA and YSYEKL. The CDR3 runs to 18 residues. The CDR3 DNA follows: TGCGCCAGCAGCCAAGGGAGGGGGGCGCAATCTGGGGCCAACGTCCTGACTTTC. As protein: CASSQGRGAQSGANVLTF.

The chain carries TRBV21-1 and TRBJ1-5; TRBD1 is the table's D call, not checked against the DNA. TRBV21-1 is annotated as a pseudogene. The CDR3 is made up of 15 amino acids. The CDR3 DNA follows: TGTGCCAGCAGCCCCCGGAAGGGGCAGGGGCAGCCCCAGCATTTT. Its protein is CASSPRKGQGQPQHF.